The T cell receptor beta chain described here comes from a study of blood T cell repertoires in COVID-19. Study-level background: Nucleic acid was either cDNA or gDNA, and it came from T cells, B-cell-depleted T cells, or PBMCs.

Per the study methods: Quantification of nucleated cells was approximated via reference gene primer amplification. The repertoire was sequenced with immunoSEQ multiplex PCR; TCRdb's copy has only in-frame clones and lacks some. V and J calls and clone size are as listed in that table; D and trimming were resolved from the DNA. The profile covers under 300,000 clones, with around 86% appearing a single time and more than 6.5% taken by the ten largest. V gave up 2 bases and J gave up 3 bases; unmatched junction bases: 4. The CDR3 has 15 residues. Germline lookup yields CDR1 LNHDA and CDR2 SQIVND (reference sequence).

This receptor was taken from a woman aged 70 to 79 with active or convalescent COVID-19. V gene TRBV19 combines with J gene TRBJ1-5; 7 bases fit TRBD1. Sequenced material: peripheral blood. The CDR3 DNA is TGTGCCAGTAGTATAAGCGACAGGGTCAATCAGCCCCAGCATTTT. Residues: CASSISDRVNQPQHF.